The clone carrying this T cell receptor beta chain was picked up many times. These data come from a study of T cells in Graves' hyperthyroidism and ophthalmopathy. Diagnoses were made from clinical symptoms, serum measures (thyroxine and TRAb), thyroid ultrasound and orbital computed tomography. Deletions cut 0 bases from V and 0 bases from J, with 13 bases between. CDR3 size: 16 residues. From germline, CDR1 is DFQATT and CDR2 SNEGSKA (reference sequence). The source material, RNA transcripts, was used to amplify TCR beta CDR3 regions. The TCR CDR3 was amplified in a first-round RT-PCR using the HTBI primer set. TCRdb redid the calling of the multiplex PCR reads with MiXCR, one entry per CDR3 protein. The table includes some 600,000 distinct CDR3 sequences, more than 11% detected once.

The sequenced sample consisted of blood. The source of this sequence is a woman aged 25 to 45 with Graves' hyperthyroidism that later progressed to Graves' ophthalmopathy. The V gene is TRBV20-1, the J gene TRBJ2-3, with unresolved D. CDR3 sequence: CSARERQYASTDTQYF. The CDR3 coding sequence is TGCAGTGCTAGAGAAAGACAATACGCTAGCACAGATACGCAGTATTTT.